Following are 21 T cell receptor beta chains from one sample sequenced in a study of blood T cell repertoires in COVID-19. The assay was immunoSEQ multiplex PCR, and TCRdb's table has in-frame clones only and misses some. This table has about 210,000 clones, approximately 85% appearing once. The sample was peripheral blood. The source of these receptors is a woman between 65 and 79 years old with COVID-19, enrolled during active disease.

The chain uses TRBV4-2 and TRBJ2-1; 8 bases align to TRBD2. This CDR3 comprises 16 residues. Germline loops: CDR1 LGHNA, CDR2 YNFKEQ. V was pared by 4 bases and J by 9 bases, with 14 bases of the junction left unmatched. The CDR3 sequence is CASSPTWGLDFFEQFF. Here the CDR3 DNA reads TGTGCCAGCAGCCCAACTTGGGGACTAGATTTTTTTGAGCAGTTCTTC.

The J gene is TRBJ2-3, the V gene TRBV4-2; 10 nucleotides match TRBD2. V lost 5 bases and J lost 1; bases outside the gene matches: 6. Germline CDR1 reads LGHNA; CDR2 reads YNFKEQ. The CDR3 is made up of 16 amino acids. The CDR3 nucleotides read TGTGCCAGCAGCGGGCGGACTAGCGGACGCACAGATACGCAGTATTTT. Its protein is CASSGRTSGRTDTQYF.

The chain couples TRBV3-1 (or the pseudogene TRBV3-2) to TRBJ1-5; D is undetermined. With 4 bases removed from V and 4 bases from J, the gap between germline ends came to 17 bases. This CDR3 has 16 residues. CDR1 is LGHDT, CDR2 YNNKEL, per germline (reference sequence). CDR3 bases: TGTGCCAGCAGCCCCCACCGTGGCGGGCAGAATCAGCCCCAGCATTTT. It is translated as CASSPHRGGQNQPQHF.

The rearrangement links TRBV3-1 (or the pseudogene TRBV3-2) to TRBJ2-7; 9 nucleotides line up with TRBD1. V shed 2 bases and J 5 bases; nucleotides not matched to a gene: 7. The CDR3 covers 15 residues. Per the germline V gene, CDR1 is LGHDT and CDR2 is YNNKEL (reference sequence). CDR3 nucleotide sequence: TGTGCCAGCAGCCAACCCCGGGACAGGGACCACGAGCAGTACTTC. Protein sequence: CASSQPRDRDHEQYF.

The chain employs TRBV11-2 and TRBJ2-2; D unclear. Germline V gene data show CDR1 as SGHAT and CDR2 as FQNNGV. V lost 3 bases to trimming and J lost 7 bases, with 6 bases between them. The CDR3 runs to 12 residues. The CDR3 bases are TGTGCCAGCAGCTTCCAGATCGGGGAGCTGTTTTTT. This encodes CASSFQIGELFF.

V usage is TRBV7-9 and J usage is TRBJ2-3; TRBD2 is a possible D gene (6 bases). CDR1 SEHNR and CDR2 FQNEAQ come from the germline V gene (reference sequence). V lost 5 bases and J lost 2, with 14 bases in between. The CDR3 has 15 residues. CDR3 DNA: TGTGCCAGCAGCGAGGCAGGCGGGGACACAGATACGCAGTATTTT. Translated: CASSEAGGDTDTQYF.

The rearrangement uses TRBV7-3 and TRBJ2-5; D gene ambiguous. Germline V gene lookup returns CDR1 SGHTA and CDR2 FQGTGA. CDR3 length: 13 residues. With 5 bases removed from V and 0 bases from J, the gap between germline ends came to 7 bases. The CDR3 loop is CASSPSYQETQYF. DNA for the CDR3: TGTGCCAGCAGCCCCTCGTACCAAGAGACCCAGTACTTC. Complete variable domain (other parts from reference TRBV7-3 and TRBJ2-5): GAGVSQTPSNKVTEKGKYVELRCDPISGHTALYWYRQSLGQGPEFLIYFQGTGAADDSGLPNDRFFAVRPEGSVSTLKIQRTERGDSAVYLCASSPSYQETQYFGPGTRLLVL.

V is TRBV29-1 and J is TRBJ2-7; no clear D gene. The germline CDR1 and CDR2 sequences are SQVTM and ANQGSEA. V was cut by 6 bases and J by 3 bases, with 9 bases left in between. The CDR3 has 11 amino acids. CDR3: CSVFDNYEQYF. The CDR3 DNA is TGCAGCGTCTTTGACAACTACGAGCAGTACTTC.

The chain links TRBV5-4 to TRBJ1-4, with 10 bases identical to TRBD1. V lost 5 bases and J lost 8; bases outside the gene matches: 9. This CDR3 contains 15 residues. Germline V lookup: CDR1 SGHNT, CDR2 YYREEE (reference sequence). For the CDR3, the DNA is TGTGCCAGCAGTCCGCCGGGACAGGGGACCGAAAAACTGTTTTTT. It encodes CASSPPGQGTEKLFF.

This clone has just a few counts. The chain recombines TRBV6-6 with TRBJ1-3; a possible D gene is TRBD1 (6 bases). Looked up from germline, CDR1 is MNHNY and CDR2 is SVGAGI (reference sequence). The CDR3 runs 15 residues. The ends were cut back, 6 bases at V and 4 bases at J, with 16 bases in the middle. As DNA, the CDR3 is TGTGCCAGCAGCACCGGGACGGGGGGCGGAAACACCATATATTTT. Translating gives CASSTGTGGGNTIYF.

The chain uses TRBV18 and TRBJ1-5; a weak D match, TRBD1 (5 bases). The V end lost 2 bases, the J end lost 4 bases, and 21 bases lay between the germline ends. Germline-derived CDR1 and CDR2 are KGHSH and LQKENI. This CDR3 comprises 18 residues. The CDR3, as DNA: TGTGCCAGCTCACCAGAAATGCAGGGCGGGAGGGCAAATCAGCCCCAGCATTTT. Its translation: CASSPEMQGGRANQPQHF.

The DNA for the CDR3 is TGTGCCAGTACTAACCGATTACAAGAGACCCAGTACTTC. Its translation: CASTNRLQETQYF. This sequence joins TRBV19 and TRBJ2-5, with unresolved D. Germline V CDR1 and CDR2: LNHDA, SQIVND (reference sequence). This CDR3 contains 13 residues. V lost 7 bases, J lost 2 bases, and 11 bases lay in between. The full variable domain, rest sourced from reference TRBV19 and TRBJ2-5, is DGGITQSPKYLFRKEGQNVTLSCEQNLNHDAMYWYRQDPGQGLRLIYYSQIVNDFQKGDIAEGYSVSREKKESFPLTVTSAQKNPTAFYLCASTNRLQETQYFGPGTRLLVL.

J is TRBJ1-5 and V is TRBV19; 7 nucleotides match TRBD1. The CDR3 totals 17 residues. J gave up 1 base and V 0 bases, and 6 bases lay outside the gene matches. Germline CDR1 reads LNHDA; CDR2 reads SQIVND (reference sequence). The CDR3 loop reads CASSIDGGTASNQPQHF. The CDR3 nucleotides are TGTGCCAGTAGTATAGATGGGGGGACAGCGAGCAATCAGCCCCAGCATTTT.

The chain uses TRBV14 and TRBJ1-2; 7 nucleotides line up with TRBD1. Germline V gene data show CDR1 as SGHDN and CDR2 as FVKESK. Trimming cost V 4 bases and J 4 bases; bases outside gene matches: 3. The CDR3 runs 13 residues. The CDR3 nucleotides are TGTGCCAGCAGCCCGACAGGGCTCTATGGCTACACCTTC. Protein: CASSPTGLYGYTF.

The J gene is TRBJ2-1, the V gene TRBV30, with a tentative D call TRBD1 (6 bases). V shed 4 bases and J shed 8 bases, with 21 bases lying between them. The CDR3 has 15 amino acids. CDR1 and CDR2 (germline): GTSNPN, SVGIG (reference sequence). Here the CDR3 DNA reads TGTGCCTGGACCCTTGGGGACACAATAGCCGATGAGCAGTTCTTC. Encoded protein: CAWTLGDTIADEQFF.

This chain joins TRBV13 and TRBJ1-1, with 10 bases aligning to TRBD1. Germline lookup yields CDR1 PRHDT and CDR2 FYEKMQ (reference sequence). This CDR3 comprises 15 residues. V lost 5 bases to trimming and J lost 4 bases; unmatched junction nucleotides: 7. The CDR3 is CASSTRQGAGTEAFF. The CDR3 DNA reads TGTGCCAGCAGCACCCGACAGGGGGCAGGCACTGAAGCTTTCTTT.

CDR3 DNA: TGCGCCAGCAGCTTGGAGACGGGACAGGGACAGTACGAGCAGTACTTC. Translating it yields CASSLETGQGQYEQYF. V gene TRBV5-1 combines with J gene TRBJ2-7, with 9 nucleotides matching TRBD1. Germline V CDR1 and CDR2: SGHRS, YFSETQ. Unmatched junction bases numbered 8, after V lost 0 bases and J lost 4 bases. CDR3 size: 16 residues.

The chain recombines TRBV7-3 with TRBJ1-1, with D possibly TRBD1 on 5 matching bases. The CDR3 is 15 amino acids. From germline, CDR1 is SGHTA and CDR2 FQGTGA. The V and J ends lost 2 bases and 1 base respectively, with 11 bases between them. CDR3 nucleotide sequence: TGTGCCAGCAGCTTATCAGGGTCGGGGAACACTGAAGCTTTCTTT. It translates to CASSLSGSGNTEAFF. The full variable domain, completed using reference TRBV7-3 and TRBJ1-1, is GAGVSQTPSNKVTEKGKYVELRCDPISGHTALYWYRQSLGQGPEFLIYFQGTGAADDSGLPNDRFFAVRPEGSVSTLKIQRTERGDSAVYLCASSLSGSGNTEAFFGQGTRLTVV.

This sequence joins TRBV11-2 and TRBJ1-6; no clear D. Per the germline V gene, CDR1 is SGHAT and CDR2 is FQNNGV. The CDR3 totals 14 residues. V was shortened by 0 bases and J by 10 bases, with 10 bases between the two germline ends. CDR3 DNA: TGTGCCAGCAGCTTAGATAGGAGCGCCTCACCCCTCCACTTT. Translating it yields CASSLDRSASPLHF.

The sample holds a few counts of this clone. The genes are TRBV12-3 or TRBV12-4 and TRBJ1-1; tentative D call: TRBD1 (6 bases). CDR3 length: 13 residues. With 6 bases removed from V and 7 bases from J, the gap between germline ends came to 15 bases. The CDR3 region is CASRPGTIFEAFF. In DNA, the CDR3 is TGTGCCAGCAGACCAGGGACAATCTTTGAAGCTTTCTTT.

The J gene is TRBJ2-5, the V gene TRBV3-1 (or the pseudogene TRBV3-2); no reliable D call. The CDR3 contains 12 residues. Germline assignment: CDR1 LGHDT and CDR2 YNNKEL (reference sequence). Between the trimmed V and J ends, which lost 2 bases and 5 bases, there was a span of 6 bases. The DNA of the CDR3 is TGTGCCAGCAGCCAAAACGGGGAGACCCAGTACTTC. Translating it yields CASSQNGETQYF.